This T cell receptor (beta chain) was observed in a study of breast tumors, draining lymph nodes, adjacent tissues (TCRdb year 2016). Study-wide context: The study compared TCR beta repertoires across tumor, adjacent nontumor tissue and axillary lymph nodes from breast cancer patients. The study was designed to assess the relationships and possible T-cell exchange between tumor, surrounding tissue and draining lymph node repertoires in human breast cancer.

On this clonotype: Its antigen is still unknown. With a much larger clone just one base away, this may be a read error. A read error is likely, as this CDR3 ends without the conserved phenylalanine or tryptophan.

Lymph node samples were obtained from the axillary draining lymph nodes of breast cancer patients. What the study reported, not specific to this receptor: Tumors showed preferential V and J gene usage, and their T-cell repertoire diversity fell below that of lymph nodes yet above that of nontumor tissue. The study presented the conclusion that tumor T cells originate in lymph nodes as consistent with a hypothesis, not as something directly demonstrated. The data were judged consistent with most tumor T cells deriving from the lymph node and then expanding within tumor tissue. Tumor and nontumor tissue repertoires were significantly more similar in luminal-like than in basal-like breast cancer.

Trimming costs V 7 bases and J 0 bases, and their ends lie 16 bases apart. CDR1 and CDR2 (MNHEY, SVGAGI) derive from the germline V gene. The CDR3 totals 15 residues, both ends included. Solely the CDR3 DNA is kept, with 45 bases framed from the first base. Sequenced on an Illumina HiSeq 2000. Multiplex PCR amplification was used to build the TCR beta chain libraries. High-throughput sequencing was used to analyze the amplified TCR beta chain products. Starting from the raw public reads, TCRdb applied fastp trimming at Q25, assembled clones with MiXCR and retained in-frame beta chains. Merged by CDR3 protein, the rows form single entries marked with the most common genes and DNA. The sample table records 250,000 or so distinct CDR3 sequences; 30% to 35% of these occur just once. Jointly, the top ten make up around 1% of the sample.

The sample comprised axillary lymph node tissue. The source is a female donor with breast cancer. Some clones in this sample may be carry-over from other donors' samples. The chain joins TRBV6-5 to TRBJ2-7; TRBD2 is a weak D gene call, 6 bases matching. The CDR3 corresponds to CASTFQGRHSYEQYL. At the DNA level, the sequence is TGTGCCAGCACCTTTCAAGGGAGGCACTCCTACGAGCAGTACCTC.